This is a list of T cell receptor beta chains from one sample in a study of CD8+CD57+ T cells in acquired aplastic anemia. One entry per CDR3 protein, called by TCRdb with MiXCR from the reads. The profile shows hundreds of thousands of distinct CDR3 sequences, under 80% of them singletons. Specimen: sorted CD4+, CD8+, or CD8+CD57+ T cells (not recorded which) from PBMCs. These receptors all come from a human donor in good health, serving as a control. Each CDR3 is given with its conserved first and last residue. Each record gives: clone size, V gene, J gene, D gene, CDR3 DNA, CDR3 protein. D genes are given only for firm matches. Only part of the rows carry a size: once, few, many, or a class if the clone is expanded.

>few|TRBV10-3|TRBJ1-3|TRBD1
TGTGCCATCAGTGAGCCTAACAGGGGTGCTGGAAACACCATATATTTT
CAISEPNRGAGNTIYF
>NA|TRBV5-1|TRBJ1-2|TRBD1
TGCGCCAGCAGCGTGCAGGGACAGAGCTCCTACACCTTC
CASSVQGQSSYTF
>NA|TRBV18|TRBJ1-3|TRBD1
TGTGCCAGCTCACCTACCGGGACAGCGAACTCTGGAAACACCATATATTTT
CASSPTGTANSGNTIYF
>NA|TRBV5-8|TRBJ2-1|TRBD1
TGTGCCAGCAGCTTCGGACAGGGCTCCTACAATGAGCAGTTCTTC
CASSFGQGSYNEQFF
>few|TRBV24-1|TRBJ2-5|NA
TGTGCCAGCAGTTTTACGGAAACCCAGTACTTC
CASSFTETQYF
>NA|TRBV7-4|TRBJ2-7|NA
TGTGCCAGCAGCTTGGCGGTTAGCGGCTACGTGCAGTACTTC
CASSLAVSGYVQYF
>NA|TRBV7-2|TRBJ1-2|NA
TGTGCCAGCAGGTTAGATACCGGCGAAAGGGGTGGCTACACCTTC
CASRLDTGERGGYTF
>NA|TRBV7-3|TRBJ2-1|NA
TGTGCCAGCAGCTTAACTTCCGGGCCAGGGGAATTCACCTTC
CASSLTSGPGEFTF
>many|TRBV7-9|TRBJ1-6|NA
TGTGCCAGCAGCTACTTTCCCCGGGGCGGTAATTCACCCCTCCACTTT
CASSYFPRGGNSPLHF
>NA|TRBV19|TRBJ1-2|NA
TGTGCCAGTAGTATCAACTTTAACTATGGCTACACCTTC
CASSINFNYGYTF
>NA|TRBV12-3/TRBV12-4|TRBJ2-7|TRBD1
TGTGCCAGCAGTTTTGACAGGGGGAACGAGCAGTACTTC
CASSFDRGNEQYF
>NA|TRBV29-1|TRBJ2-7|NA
TGCAGCTCAGCTGGCGCTAGGGACGAGCAGTACTTC
CSSAGARDEQYF
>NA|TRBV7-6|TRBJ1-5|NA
TGTGCCAGCAGCTTAACACAGGGAGCCGGCTACACCCTCCATTTT
CASSLTQGAGYTLHF
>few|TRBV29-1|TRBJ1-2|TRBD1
TGCAGCGTTGAGTTACAGGGGTACTATGGCTACACCTTC
CSVELQGYYGYTF
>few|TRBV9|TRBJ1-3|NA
TGTGCCAGCACCCTAGGGGATACGGGGGCTGGAAACACCATATATTTT
CASTLGDTGAGNTIYF
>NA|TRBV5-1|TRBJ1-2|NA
TGCGCCAGCAGCTTACAGGGCAGGGATTATGGCTACACCTTC
CASSLQGRDYGYTF
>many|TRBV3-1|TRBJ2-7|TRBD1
TGTGCCAGCAGCCCGCGACAGGGCGACGAGCAGTACTTC
CASSPRQGDEQYF
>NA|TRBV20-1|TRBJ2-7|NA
TGCAGTGCTAGGGGGCTCGACGAGCAGTACTTC
CSARGLDEQYF
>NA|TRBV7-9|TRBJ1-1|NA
TGTGCCAGCAGCCATGGCACGGCCAAGAGACCCCCTGAAGCTTTCTTT
CASSHGTAKRPPEAFF
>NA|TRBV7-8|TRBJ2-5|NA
TGTGCCAGCAGAACAGGGCCCTCTTTCGGGACCCAGTACTTC
CASRTGPSFGTQYF
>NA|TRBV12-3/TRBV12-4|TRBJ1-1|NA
TGTGCCAGCAGTTTGTGGGACACTGAAGCTTTCTTT
CASSLWDTEAFF
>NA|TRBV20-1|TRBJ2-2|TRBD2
TGCAGTGCTAGGAATCGGCGGGGGGTCGACACCGGGGAGCTGTTTTTT
CSARNRRGVDTGELFF
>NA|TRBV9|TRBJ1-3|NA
NA
CASSVGAGSYNELYF
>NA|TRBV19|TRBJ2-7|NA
TGTGCCAGCCACCGGCTCGAGCAGTACTTC
CASHRLEQYF
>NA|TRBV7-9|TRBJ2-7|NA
TGTGCCAGCAGCTCCATTCCTAACAGGGCCCACGAGCAGTACTTC
CASSSIPNRAHEQYF
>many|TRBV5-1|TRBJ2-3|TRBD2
TGCGCCAGCACAGAACTAGCGGGGTCATCAGATACGCAGTATTTT
CASTELAGSSDTQYF
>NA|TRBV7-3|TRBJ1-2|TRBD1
TGTGCCAGCAGCTTGGGCGCGGACAGGGAAGATGCCCAGACCTTC
CASSLGADREDAQTF
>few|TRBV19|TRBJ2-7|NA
TGTGCCTGGAGTAAAGGGGGAGGGTACGAGCAGTACTTC
CAWSKGGGYEQYF
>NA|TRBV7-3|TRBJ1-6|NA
TGTGCCAGCAGCCTAGACGGCCATGGGGATTCACCCCTCCACTTT
CASSLDGHGDSPLHF
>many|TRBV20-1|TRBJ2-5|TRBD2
TGCAGTGCTGGGGATATGAGGCGGGGGCAAGAGACCCAGTACTTC
CSAGDMRRGQETQYF
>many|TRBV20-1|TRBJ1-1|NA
TGCAGTGCATCAGTGGGGGGCACTGAAGCTTTCTTT
CSASVGGTEAFF
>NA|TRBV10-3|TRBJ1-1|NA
TGTGGAGTTAGGGATTTCGGGGACACTGAAGCTTTCTTT
CGVRDFGDTEAFF
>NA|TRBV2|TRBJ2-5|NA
TGTGCCAGCAACGTAATGCCGGGAAACTTC
CASNVMPGNF
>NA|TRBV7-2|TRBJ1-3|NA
TGTGCCAGCAGTTTTACTCAGGGAGGAGGCCACACATTCTTT
CASSFTQGGGHTFF
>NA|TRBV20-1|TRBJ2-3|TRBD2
TGCAGTGCTAGCCGGACTAGCGGGGCGTCGCAGTATTTT
CSASRTSGASQYF
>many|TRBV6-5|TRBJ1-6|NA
TGTGCCAGCAGTCTTAGGTCTTTAAATTCACCCCTCCACTTT
CASSLRSLNSPLHF
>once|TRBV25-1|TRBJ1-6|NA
TGTGCCAGCAGTGTGCGAACAGGGAGGAATTCACCCCTCCACTTT
CASSVRTGRNSPLHF